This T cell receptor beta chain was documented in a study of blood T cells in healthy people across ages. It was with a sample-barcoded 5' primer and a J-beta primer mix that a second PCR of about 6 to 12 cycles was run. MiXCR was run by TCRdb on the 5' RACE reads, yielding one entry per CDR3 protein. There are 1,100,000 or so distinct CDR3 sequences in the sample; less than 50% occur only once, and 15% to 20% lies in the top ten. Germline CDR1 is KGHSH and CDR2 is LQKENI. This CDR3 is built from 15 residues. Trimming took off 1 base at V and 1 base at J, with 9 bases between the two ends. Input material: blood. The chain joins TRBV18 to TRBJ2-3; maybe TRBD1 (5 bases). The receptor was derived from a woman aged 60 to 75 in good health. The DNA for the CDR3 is TGTGCCAGCTCACCACGGGAAGGGGGCACAGATACGCAGTATTTT. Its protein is CASSPREGGTDTQYF.